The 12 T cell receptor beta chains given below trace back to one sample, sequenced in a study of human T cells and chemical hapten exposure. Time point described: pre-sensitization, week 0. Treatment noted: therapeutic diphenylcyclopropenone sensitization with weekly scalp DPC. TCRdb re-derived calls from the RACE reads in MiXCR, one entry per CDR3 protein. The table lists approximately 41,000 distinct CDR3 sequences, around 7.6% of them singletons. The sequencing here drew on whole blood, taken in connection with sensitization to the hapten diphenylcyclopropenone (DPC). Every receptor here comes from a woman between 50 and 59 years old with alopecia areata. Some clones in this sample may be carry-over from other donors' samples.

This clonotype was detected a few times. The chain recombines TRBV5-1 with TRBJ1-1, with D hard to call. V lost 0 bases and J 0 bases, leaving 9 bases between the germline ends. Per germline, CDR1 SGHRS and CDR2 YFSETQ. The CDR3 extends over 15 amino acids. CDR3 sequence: CASSLDRPMNTEAFF. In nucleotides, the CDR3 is TGCGCCAGCAGCTTGGATAGGCCCATGAACACTGAAGCTTTCTTT.

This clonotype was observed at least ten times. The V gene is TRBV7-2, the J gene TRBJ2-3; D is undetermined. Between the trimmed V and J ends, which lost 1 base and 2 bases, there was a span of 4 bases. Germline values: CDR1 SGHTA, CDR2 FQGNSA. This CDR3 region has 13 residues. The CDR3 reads CASSLGHTDTQYF. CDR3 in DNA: TGTGCCAGCAGCTTAGGCCACACAGATACGCAGTATTTT.

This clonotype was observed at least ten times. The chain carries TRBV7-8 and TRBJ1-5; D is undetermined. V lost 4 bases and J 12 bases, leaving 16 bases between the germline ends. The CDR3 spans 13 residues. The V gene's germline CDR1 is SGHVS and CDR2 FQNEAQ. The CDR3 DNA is TGTGCCAGCAGCTCTTACGCCCATCCAGGCCAGCATTTT. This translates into CASSSYAHPGQHF.

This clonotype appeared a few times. The CDR3 DNA sequence: TGCAGCGTCAAAACAGGGGGATCTGGAAACACCATATATTTT. It codes for CSVKTGGSGNTIYF. This chain connects TRBV29-1 to TRBJ1-3, with 8 bases aligning to TRBD1. The CDR3 extends over 14 amino acids. Germline V gene sequence: CDR1 SQVTM, CDR2 ANQGSEA. J was trimmed by 1 base and V by 6 bases; bases with no gene match: 5.

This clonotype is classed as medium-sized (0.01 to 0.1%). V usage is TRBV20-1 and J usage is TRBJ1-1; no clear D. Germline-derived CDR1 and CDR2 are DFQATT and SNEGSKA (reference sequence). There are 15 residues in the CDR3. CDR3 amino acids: CSARTLPLMNTEAFF. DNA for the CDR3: TGCAGCGCTCGTACCCTCCCGCTGATGAACACTGAAGCTTTCTTT.

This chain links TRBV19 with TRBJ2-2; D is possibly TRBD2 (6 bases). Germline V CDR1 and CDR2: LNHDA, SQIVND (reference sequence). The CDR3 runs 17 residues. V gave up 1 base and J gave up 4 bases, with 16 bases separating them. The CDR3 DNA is TGTGCCAGTAGTATAGGCAGTGGCCCCGGGAGCACCGGGGAGCTGTTTTTT. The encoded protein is CASSIGSGPGSTGELFF.

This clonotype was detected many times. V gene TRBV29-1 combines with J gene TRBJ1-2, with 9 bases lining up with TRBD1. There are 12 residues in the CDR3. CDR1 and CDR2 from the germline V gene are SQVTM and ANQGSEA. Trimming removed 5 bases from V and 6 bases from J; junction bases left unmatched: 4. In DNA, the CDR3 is TGCAGCGTTCATACAGGGGGCGATGGCTACACCTTC. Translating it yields CSVHTGGDGYTF.

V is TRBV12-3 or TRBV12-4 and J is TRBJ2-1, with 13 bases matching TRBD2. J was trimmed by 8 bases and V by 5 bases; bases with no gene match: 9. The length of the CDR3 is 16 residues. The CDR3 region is CASSPRLAGGGDEQFF. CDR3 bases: TGTGCCAGCAGTCCCCGACTAGCGGGGGGTGGGGATGAGCAGTTCTTC.

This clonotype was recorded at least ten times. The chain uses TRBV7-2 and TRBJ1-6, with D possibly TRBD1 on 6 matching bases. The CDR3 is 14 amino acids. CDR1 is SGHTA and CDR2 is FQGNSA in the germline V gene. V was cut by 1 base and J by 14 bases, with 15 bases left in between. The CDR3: CASSLGYRDVTLHF. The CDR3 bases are TGTGCCAGCAGCTTAGGTTACAGGGATGTCACCCTCCACTTT. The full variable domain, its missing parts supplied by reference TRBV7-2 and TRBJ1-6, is GAGVSQSPSNKVTEKGKDVELRCDPISGHTALYWYRQSLGQGLEFLIYFQGNSAPDKSGLPSDRFSAERTGGSVSTLTIQRTQQEDSAVYLCASSLGYRDVTLHFGNGTRLTVT.

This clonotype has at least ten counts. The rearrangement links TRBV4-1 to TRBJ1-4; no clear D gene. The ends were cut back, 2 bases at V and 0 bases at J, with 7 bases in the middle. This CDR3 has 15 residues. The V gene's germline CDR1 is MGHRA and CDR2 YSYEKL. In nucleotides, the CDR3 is TGCGCCAGCAGCCAAACGGGCGCAACTAATGAAAAACTGTTTTTT. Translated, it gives CASSQTGATNEKLFF.

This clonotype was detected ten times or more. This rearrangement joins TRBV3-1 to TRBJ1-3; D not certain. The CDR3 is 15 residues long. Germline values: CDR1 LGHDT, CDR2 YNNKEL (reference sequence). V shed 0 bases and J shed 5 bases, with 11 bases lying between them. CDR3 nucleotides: TGTGCCAGCAGCCAAGACCCCGTCAGGAGAAACACCATATATTTT. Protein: CASSQDPVRRNTIYF.

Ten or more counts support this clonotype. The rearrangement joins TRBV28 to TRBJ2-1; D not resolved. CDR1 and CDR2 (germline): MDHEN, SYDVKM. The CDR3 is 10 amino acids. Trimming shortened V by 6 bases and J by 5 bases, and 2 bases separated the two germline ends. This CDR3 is CASSDNEQFF. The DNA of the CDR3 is TGTGCCAGCAGCGACAATGAGCAGTTCTTC.